The 2 T cell receptor beta chains below were found in one sample sequenced in a study of beta chain features in type 1 diabetes. General study results and limits: Within each of all four CD4+ subsets, Type 1 diabetes patients had TCRB CDR3s that were moderately but significantly shorter.

Their target antigens are unknown. Sequenced material consisted of expressed TCRB transcripts (all of the isolated RNA was reverse transcribed). Assay used: immunoSEQ multiplex PCR; TCRdb lists only in-frame clones, some missing. The sample holds under 850,000 clones, 13% seen once. Specimen: naive CD4+ T cells from blood. The receptors stem from a young man with type 1 diabetes.

The sample holds a few counts of this clone. CDR3 in amino acids: CASSGFGTEVEKLFF. The CDR3, as DNA: TGCGCCAGCAGCGGTTTCGGGACCGAGGTAGAAAAACTGTTTTTT. V gene TRBV4-1 combines with J gene TRBJ1-4; weak D call: TRBD1 (5 bases). V dropped 5 bases and J dropped 8 bases, with 18 bases sitting between them. Germline CDR1 MGHRA, CDR2 YSYEKL. This CDR3 spans 15 amino acids.

The chain combines TRBV7-9 with TRBJ2-3, with D perhaps being TRBD1 or TRBD2 (5 bases each). Germline CDR1 reads SEHNR; CDR2 reads FQNEAQ (reference sequence). The CDR3 has 15 residues. The V and J ends lost 8 bases and 5 bases respectively, with 20 bases between them. This chain's CDR3 is CASCLNNGAGDTQYF. CDR3 DNA sequence: TGTGCCAGCTGCCTGAATAACGGGGCTGGAGATACGCAGTATTTT. Filled out from reference TRBV7-9 and TRBJ2-3, the complete variable domain reads DTGVSQNPRHKITKRGQNVTFRCDPISEHNRLYWYRQTLGQGPEFLTYFQNEAQLEKSRLLSDRFSAERPKGSFSTLEIQRTEQGDSAMYLCASCLNNGAGDTQYFGPGTRLTVL.